A selection of T cell receptor beta chains follows, all from one sample in a study of molecular identifiers for immune sequencing clone quantification. A single record per CDR3 protein comes from TCRdb applying MiXCR to the PCR reads. Of hundreds of thousands of distinct CDR3 sequences listed, roughly 23% were seen once; the top ten hold 0.7% to 0.95%. Sample: naive CD8+ T cells from blood, with Jurkat cell RNA spiked in. These receptors originate from a human donor in good health. Some libraries in this study had Jurkat cell RNA spiked in. The conserved cysteine and the conserved F or W are not part of the CDR3 here. The order of the fields is CDR3 protein, clone size, V gene, D gene. A D gene is named only where the DNA matches it firmly. Size is omitted from some rows. Given values are once, few, many or a class for expanded clones.

ATSALAGVEDNERF | few | TRBV15 | TRBD2
ASSFRGNQPQH | many | TRBV12-3/TRBV12-4 | NA
ASSVYGGPNTDTQY | many | TRBV9 | NA
ASSPLGGPGDTQY | many | TRBV5-8 | NA
ASSFGGRALNTQY | few | TRBV28 | TRBD2
ASSDMTGSEQY | NA | TRBV12-3/TRBV12-4 | TRBD1
ASSLDRGEQY | many | TRBV28 | TRBD1
ASSEPRQGADTQY | many | TRBV6-1 | TRBD1
ATSDWTSGTSNTGELF | NA | TRBV24-1 | TRBD2
ASSPTSGVGTGELF | few | TRBV7-9 | TRBD2
ASSQEAGTGGQPQH | many | TRBV4-3 | TRBD1
ASSVSGTRDQPQH | few | TRBV28 | NA
ASSLSVGVTEAF | few | TRBV11-2 | NA
ASSPYSGGGYEQY | many | TRBV28 | TRBD2
ASSLVIRRRTFYEQY | NA | TRBV11-3 | NA
ASRTGTGGIVNEKLF | few | TRBV12-3/TRBV12-4 | TRBD1
ASSLRARQETQY | few | TRBV18 | NA
ASSFENTETF | few | TRBV7-8 | NA
ASSQWHNSGNTIY | NA | TRBV4-3 | NA
SADEAGASYNEQF | NA | TRBV20-1 | TRBD2
ASSVGGDTQY | NA | TRBV11-2 | NA
ASSYTGVVQPQH | few | TRBV19 | TRBD1
ASSVGLGVAGVADTQY | few | TRBV9 | TRBD2
ASRPGQGPFLDTQY | many | TRBV19 | TRBD1
ASSALEWEQH | NA | TRBV18 | NA
SARVTGEYSPLH | NA | TRBV20-1 | NA
ASGQGVIGTLVNSNQPQH | NA | TRBV4-2 | NA
ATSDTSAGEQF | NA | TRBV24-1 | NA
ASTHPGGTGYNEQF | few | TRBV6-2/TRBV6-3 | NA
ASSREVLGTEAF | many | TRBV4-2 | NA
ASRGGEAYEQY | many | TRBV5-6 | NA
ASSVVEGLAFTDTQY | few | TRBV9 | TRBD2
ATSDGTYSYEQY | few | TRBV15 | NA
ATSGRYQETQY | NA | TRBV6-2/TRBV6-3 | NA
ASGQPGGGYEKLF | few | TRBV12-5 | NA
ASSYSIERMNTEAF | many | TRBV6-6 | NA
SARRRRTADSYNEQF | NA | TRBV20-1 | NA
ASSPNSDRKLEAF | NA | TRBV7-9 | TRBD1
SARNLGLAGGPSTDTQY | many | TRBV20-1 | TRBD2
ATSREGEDQPQH | many | TRBV15 | NA
ASRLQTGGANVLT | few | TRBV19 | NA
ASSDLYGAEDTQY | many | TRBV6-1 | NA
ASSFRQGTDTQY | many | TRBV19 | NA
ASSEGQGAFGETQY | many | TRBV2 | TRBD1
ASSSTGVQETQY | few | TRBV13 | NA
SVVFPLAGGPIGFTDTQY | many | TRBV29-1 | TRBD2
ASRPSEHYEQY | few | TRBV6-5 | NA
SARALAGGLSDEQY | few | TRBV20-1 | TRBD2
ASSLQGEGVTEAF | few | TRBV27 | NA
SVDSGQGASNYGYT | NA | TRBV29-1 | TRBD1
AISKSGLGYKQY | NA | TRBV10-3 | NA
ASSLTGAGGYT | few | TRBV27 | NA
ASSLGWGSYEQY | few | TRBV7-6 | NA